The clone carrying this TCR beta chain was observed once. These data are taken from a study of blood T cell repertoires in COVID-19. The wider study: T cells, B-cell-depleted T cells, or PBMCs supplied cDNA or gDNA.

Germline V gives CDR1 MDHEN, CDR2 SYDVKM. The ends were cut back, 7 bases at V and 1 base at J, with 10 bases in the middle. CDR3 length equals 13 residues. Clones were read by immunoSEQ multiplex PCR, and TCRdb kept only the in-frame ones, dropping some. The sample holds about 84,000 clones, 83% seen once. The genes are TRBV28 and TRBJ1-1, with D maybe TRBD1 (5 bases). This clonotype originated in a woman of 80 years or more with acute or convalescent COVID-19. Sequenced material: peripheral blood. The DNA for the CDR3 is TGTGCCAGCAACAAAGGACAGAACACTGAAGCTTTCTTT. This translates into CASNKGQNTEAFF.